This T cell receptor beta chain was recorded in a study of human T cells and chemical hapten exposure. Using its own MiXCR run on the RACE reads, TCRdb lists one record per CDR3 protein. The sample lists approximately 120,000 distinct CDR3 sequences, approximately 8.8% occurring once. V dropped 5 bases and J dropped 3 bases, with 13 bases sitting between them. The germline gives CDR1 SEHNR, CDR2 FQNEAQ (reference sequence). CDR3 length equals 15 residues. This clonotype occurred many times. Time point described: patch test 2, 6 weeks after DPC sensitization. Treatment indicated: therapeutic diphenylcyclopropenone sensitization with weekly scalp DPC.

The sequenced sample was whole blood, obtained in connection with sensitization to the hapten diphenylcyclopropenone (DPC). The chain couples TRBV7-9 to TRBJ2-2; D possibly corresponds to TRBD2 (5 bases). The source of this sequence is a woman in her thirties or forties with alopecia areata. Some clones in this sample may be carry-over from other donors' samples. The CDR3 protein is CASSPGSGHTGELFF. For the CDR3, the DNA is TGTGCCAGCAGCCCGGGATCCGGGCACACCGGGGAGCTGTTTTTT.